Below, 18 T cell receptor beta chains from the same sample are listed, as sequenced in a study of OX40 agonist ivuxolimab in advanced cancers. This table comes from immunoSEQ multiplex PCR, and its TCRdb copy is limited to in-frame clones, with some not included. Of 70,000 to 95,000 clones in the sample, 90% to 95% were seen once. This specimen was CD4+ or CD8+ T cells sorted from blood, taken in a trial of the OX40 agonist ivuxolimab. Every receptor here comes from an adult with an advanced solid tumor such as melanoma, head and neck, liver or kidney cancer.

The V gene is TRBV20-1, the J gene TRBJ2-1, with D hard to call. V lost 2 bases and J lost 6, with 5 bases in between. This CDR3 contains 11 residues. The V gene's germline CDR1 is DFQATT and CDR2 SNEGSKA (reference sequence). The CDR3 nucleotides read TGCAGTGCTAGACTCCTCAATGAGCAGTTCTTC. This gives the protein CSARLLNEQFF.

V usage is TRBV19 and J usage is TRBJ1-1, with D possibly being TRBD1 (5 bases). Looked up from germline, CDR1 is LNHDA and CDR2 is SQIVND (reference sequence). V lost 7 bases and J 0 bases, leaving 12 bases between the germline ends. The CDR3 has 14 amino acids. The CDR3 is CASIGTSMNTEAFF. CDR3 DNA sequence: TGTGCCAGTATCGGGACGTCTATGAACACTGAAGCTTTCTTT.

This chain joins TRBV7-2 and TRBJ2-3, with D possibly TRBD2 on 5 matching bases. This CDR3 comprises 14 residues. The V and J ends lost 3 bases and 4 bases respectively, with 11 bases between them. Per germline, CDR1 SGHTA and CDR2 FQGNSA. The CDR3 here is CASSFGKLPDTQYF. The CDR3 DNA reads TGTGCCAGCAGCTTCGGGAAACTTCCAGATACGCAGTATTTT.

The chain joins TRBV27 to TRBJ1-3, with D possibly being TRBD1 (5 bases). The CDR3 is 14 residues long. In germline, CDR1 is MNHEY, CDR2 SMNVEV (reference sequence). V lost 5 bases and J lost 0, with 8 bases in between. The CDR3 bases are TGTGCCAGCAGTCCAAGGGGCTCTGGAAACACCATATATTTT. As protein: CASSPRGSGNTIYF.

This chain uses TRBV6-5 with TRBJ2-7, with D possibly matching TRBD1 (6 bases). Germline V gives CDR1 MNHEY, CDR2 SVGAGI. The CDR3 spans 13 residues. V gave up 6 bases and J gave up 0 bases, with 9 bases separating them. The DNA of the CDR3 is TGTGCCAGCAGGGGGGACAACTCCTACGAGCAGTACTTC. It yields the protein CASRGDNSYEQYF.

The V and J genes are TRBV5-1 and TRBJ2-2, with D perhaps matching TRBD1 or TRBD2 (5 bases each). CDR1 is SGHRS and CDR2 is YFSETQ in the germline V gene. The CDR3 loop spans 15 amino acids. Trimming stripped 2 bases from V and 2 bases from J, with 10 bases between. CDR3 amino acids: CASSFGTSNTGELFF. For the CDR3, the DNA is TGCGCCAGCAGCTTCGGGACGAGTAACACCGGGGAGCTGTTTTTT.

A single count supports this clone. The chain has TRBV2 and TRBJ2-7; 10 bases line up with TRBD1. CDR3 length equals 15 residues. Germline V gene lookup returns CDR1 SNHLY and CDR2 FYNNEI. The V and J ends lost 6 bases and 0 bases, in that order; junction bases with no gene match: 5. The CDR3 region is CASREWTGGSYEQYF. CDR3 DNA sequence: TGTGCCAGCAGAGAATGGACAGGGGGCTCCTACGAGCAGTACTTC.

The CDR3 here is CASSIQGGFSYEQYF. CDR3 nucleotide sequence: TGTGCCAGTAGTATCCAGGGGGGCTTCTCCTACGAGCAGTACTTC. The chain carries TRBV19 and TRBJ2-7, with D possibly TRBD1 on 7 matching bases. Germline CDR1 LNHDA, CDR2 SQIVND (reference sequence). This CDR3 spans 15 amino acids. V lost 3 bases to trimming and J lost 0 bases, with 12 bases between them.

The CDR3 bases are TGTGCCAGCACTGACGGGTCGCCATCGAGCTCCTATAATTCACCCCTCCACTTT. Protein: CASTDGSPSSSYNSPLHF. The chain links TRBV2 to TRBJ1-6; D not resolved. The CDR3 contains 18 residues. The V and J ends lost 7 bases and 0 bases respectively, with 19 bases between them. The germline CDR1 and CDR2 sequences are SNHLY and FYNNEI.

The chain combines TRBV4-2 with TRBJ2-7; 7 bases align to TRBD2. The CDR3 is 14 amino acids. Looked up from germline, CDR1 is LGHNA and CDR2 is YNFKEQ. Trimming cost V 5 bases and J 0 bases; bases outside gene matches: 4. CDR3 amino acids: CASSSGTTSYEQYF. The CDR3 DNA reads TGTGCCAGCAGCTCCGGGACTACCTCCTACGAGCAGTACTTC.

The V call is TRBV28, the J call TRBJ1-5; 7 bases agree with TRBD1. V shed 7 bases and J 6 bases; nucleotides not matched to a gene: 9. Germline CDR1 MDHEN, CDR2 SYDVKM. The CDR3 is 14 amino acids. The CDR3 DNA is TGTGCCAGCAACCAGGGGGGGGGCGTTCAGCCCCAGCATTTT. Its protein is CASNQGGGVQPQHF.

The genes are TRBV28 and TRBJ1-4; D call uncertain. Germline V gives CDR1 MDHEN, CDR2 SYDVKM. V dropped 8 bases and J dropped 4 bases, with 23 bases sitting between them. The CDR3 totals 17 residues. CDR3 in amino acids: CASGPVAKFRLNEKLFF. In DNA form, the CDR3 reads TGTGCCAGCGGACCCGTTGCAAAGTTCAGGCTTAATGAAAAACTGTTTTTT.

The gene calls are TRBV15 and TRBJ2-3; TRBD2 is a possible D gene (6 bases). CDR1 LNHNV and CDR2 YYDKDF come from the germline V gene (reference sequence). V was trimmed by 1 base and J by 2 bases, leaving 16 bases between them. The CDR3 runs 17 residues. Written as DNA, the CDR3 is TGTGCCACCAGCAGAGTTCCTCCAGGCGGGGACACAGATACGCAGTATTTT. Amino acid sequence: CATSRVPPGGDTDTQYF.

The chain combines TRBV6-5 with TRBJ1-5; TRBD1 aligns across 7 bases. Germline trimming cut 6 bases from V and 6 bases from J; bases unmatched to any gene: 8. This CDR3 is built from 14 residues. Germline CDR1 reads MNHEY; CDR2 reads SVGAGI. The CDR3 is CASSPTGRSQPQHF. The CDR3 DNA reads TGTGCCAGCAGCCCGACAGGGAGGAGTCAGCCCCAGCATTTT.

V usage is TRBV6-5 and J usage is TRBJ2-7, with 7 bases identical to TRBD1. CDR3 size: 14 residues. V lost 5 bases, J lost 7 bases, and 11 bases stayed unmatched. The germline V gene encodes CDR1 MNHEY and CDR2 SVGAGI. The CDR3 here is CASSQRQGTVEQYF. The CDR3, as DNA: TGTGCCAGCAGTCAACGACAGGGTACGGTGGAGCAGTACTTC.

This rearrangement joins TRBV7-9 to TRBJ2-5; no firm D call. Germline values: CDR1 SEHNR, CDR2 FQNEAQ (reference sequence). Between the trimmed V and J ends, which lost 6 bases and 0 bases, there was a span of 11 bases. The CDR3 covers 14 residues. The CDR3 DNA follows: TGTGCCAGCAGTCGAGACGCTTACCAAGAGACCCAGTACTTC. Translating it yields CASSRDAYQETQYF.

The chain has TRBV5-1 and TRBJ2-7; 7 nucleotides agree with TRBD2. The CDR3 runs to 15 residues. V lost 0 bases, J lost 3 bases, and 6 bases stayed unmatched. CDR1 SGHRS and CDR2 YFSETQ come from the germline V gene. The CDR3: CASSLVPSGIYEQYF. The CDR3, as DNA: TGCGCCAGCAGCTTGGTTCCTAGCGGCATCTACGAGCAGTACTTC.

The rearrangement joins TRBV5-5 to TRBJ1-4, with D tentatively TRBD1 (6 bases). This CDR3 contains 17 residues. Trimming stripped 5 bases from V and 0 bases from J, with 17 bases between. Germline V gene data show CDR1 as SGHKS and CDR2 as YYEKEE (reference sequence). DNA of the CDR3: TGTGCCAGCAGGCGGAAGGGACAAAGCACAACTAATGAAAAACTGTTTTTT. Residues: CASRRKGQSTTNEKLFF.